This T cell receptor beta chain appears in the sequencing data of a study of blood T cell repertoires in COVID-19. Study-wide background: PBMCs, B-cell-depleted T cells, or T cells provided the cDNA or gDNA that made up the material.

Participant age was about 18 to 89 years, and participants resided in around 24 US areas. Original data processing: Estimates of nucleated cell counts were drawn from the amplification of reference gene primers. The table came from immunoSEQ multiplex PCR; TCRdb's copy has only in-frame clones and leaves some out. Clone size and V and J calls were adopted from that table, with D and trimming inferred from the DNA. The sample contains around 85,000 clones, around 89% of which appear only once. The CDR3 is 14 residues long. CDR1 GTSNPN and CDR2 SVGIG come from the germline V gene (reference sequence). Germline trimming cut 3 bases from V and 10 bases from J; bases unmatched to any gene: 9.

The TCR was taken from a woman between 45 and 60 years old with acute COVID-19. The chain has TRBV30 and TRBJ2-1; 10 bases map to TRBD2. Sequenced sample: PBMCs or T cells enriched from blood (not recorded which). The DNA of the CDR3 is TGTGCCTGGAGCGCGGGACTAGCGTCCAGAGAGCAGTTCTTC. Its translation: CAWSAGLASREQFF. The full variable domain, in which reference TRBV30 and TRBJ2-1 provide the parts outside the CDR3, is SQTIHQWPATLVQPVGSPLSLECTVEGTSNPNLYWYRQAAGRGLQLLFYSVGIGQISSEVPQNLSASRPQDRQFILSSKKLLLSDSGFYLCAWSAGLASREQFFGPGTRLTVL.